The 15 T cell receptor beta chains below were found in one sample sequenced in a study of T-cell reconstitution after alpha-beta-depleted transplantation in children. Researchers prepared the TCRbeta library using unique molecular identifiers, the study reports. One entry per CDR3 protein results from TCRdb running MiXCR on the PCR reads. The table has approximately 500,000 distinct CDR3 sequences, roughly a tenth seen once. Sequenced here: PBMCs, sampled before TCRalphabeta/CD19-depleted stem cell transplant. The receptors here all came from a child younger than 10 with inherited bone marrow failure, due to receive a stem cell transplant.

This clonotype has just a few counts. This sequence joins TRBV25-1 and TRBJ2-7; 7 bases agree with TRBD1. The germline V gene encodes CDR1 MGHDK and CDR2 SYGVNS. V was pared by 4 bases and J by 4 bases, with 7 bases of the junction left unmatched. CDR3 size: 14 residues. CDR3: CASSGGTEVYEQYF. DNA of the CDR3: TGTGCCAGCAGTGGAGGGACAGAAGTTTACGAGCAGTACTTC.

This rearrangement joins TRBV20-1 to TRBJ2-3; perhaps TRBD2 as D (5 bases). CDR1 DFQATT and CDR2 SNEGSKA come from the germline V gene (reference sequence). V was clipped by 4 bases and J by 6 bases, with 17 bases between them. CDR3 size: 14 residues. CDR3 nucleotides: TGCAGTGCTAATCCGTCGGGGAATCGGGATACGCAGTATTTT. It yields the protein CSANPSGNRDTQYF.

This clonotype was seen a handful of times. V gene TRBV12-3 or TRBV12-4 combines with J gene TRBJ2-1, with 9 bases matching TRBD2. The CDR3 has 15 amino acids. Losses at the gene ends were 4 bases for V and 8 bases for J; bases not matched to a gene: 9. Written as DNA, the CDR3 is TGTGCCAGCAGTTCCCCTAGCGGGAAATACGATGAGCAGTTCTTC. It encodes CASSSPSGKYDEQFF.

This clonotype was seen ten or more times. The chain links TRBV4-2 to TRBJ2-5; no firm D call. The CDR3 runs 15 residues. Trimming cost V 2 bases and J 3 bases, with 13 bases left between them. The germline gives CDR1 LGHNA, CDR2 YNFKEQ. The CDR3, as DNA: TGTGCCAGCAGCCAACGGGCACTCGTAGAAGAGACCCAGTACTTC. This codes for CASSQRALVEETQYF.

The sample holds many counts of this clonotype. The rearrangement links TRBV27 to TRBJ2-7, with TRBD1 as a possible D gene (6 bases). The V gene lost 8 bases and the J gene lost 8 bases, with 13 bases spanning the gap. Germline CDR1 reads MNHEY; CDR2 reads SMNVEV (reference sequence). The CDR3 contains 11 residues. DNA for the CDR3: TGTGCCAGCGGCCAAACAGGGCAGCAGTACTTC. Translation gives CASGQTGQQYF.

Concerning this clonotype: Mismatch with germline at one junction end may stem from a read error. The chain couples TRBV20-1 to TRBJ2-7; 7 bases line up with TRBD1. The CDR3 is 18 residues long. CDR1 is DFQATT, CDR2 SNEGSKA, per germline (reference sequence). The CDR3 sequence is CCARDLKEGAGAAYEQYF. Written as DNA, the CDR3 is TGCTGTGCTAGAGATCTAAAAGAGGGGGCGGGTGCCGCCTACGAGCAGTACTTC.

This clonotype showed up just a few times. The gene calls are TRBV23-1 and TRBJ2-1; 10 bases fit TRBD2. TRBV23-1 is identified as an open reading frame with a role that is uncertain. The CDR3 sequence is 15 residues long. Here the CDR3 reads CGCVEGLAPYNEQFF. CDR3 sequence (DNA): TGCGGGTGCGTCGAGGGACTAGCGCCATACAATGAGCAGTTCTTC.

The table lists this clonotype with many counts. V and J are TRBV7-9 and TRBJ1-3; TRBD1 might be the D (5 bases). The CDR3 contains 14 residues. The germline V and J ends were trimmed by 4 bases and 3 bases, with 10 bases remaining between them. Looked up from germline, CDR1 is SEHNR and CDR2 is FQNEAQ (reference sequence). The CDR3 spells CASSWGSYGNTIYF. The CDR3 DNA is TGTGCCAGCAGCTGGGGCAGTTATGGAAACACCATATATTTT. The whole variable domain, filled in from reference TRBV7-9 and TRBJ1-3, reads DTGVSQNPRHKITKRGQNVTFRCDPISEHNRLYWYRQTLGQGPEFLTYFQNEAQLEKSRLLSDRFSAERPKGSFSTLEIQRTEQGDSAMYLCASSWGSYGNTIYFGEGSWLTVV.

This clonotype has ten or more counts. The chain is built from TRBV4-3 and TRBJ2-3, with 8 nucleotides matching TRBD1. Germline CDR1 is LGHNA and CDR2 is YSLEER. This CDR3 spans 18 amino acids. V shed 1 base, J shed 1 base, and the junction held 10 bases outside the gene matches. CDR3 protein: CASSQGQGLGWGTDTQYF. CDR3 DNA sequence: TGCGCCAGCAGCCAAGGACAGGGGCTGGGATGGGGCACAGATACGCAGTATTTT.

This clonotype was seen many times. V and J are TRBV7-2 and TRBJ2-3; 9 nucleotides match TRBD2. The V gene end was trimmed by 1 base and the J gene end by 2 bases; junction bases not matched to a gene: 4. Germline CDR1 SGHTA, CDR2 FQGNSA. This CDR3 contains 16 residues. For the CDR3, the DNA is TGTGCCAGCAGCTTAGTGGCGGGAGGGACCACAGATACGCAGTATTTT. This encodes CASSLVAGGTTDTQYF.

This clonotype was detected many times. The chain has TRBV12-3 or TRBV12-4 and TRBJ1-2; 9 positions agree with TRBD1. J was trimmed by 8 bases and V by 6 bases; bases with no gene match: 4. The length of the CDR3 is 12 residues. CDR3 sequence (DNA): TGTGCCAGCAGGGGGACAGGGATAGGCTACACCTTC. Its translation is CASRGTGIGYTF.

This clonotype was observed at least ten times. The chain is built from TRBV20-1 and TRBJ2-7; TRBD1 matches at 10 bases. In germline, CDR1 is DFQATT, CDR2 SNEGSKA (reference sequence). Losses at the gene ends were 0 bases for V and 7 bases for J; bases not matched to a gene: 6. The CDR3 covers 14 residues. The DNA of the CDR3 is TGCAGTGCTAGAGATTGGGACAGGGGATGGGAGCAGTACTTC. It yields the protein CSARDWDRGWEQYF.

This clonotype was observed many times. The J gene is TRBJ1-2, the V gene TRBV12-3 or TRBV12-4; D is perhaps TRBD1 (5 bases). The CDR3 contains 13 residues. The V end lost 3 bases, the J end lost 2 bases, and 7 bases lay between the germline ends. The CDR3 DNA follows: TGTGCCAGCAGTTTGGACACCAACTATGGCTACACCTTC. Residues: CASSLDTNYGYTF.

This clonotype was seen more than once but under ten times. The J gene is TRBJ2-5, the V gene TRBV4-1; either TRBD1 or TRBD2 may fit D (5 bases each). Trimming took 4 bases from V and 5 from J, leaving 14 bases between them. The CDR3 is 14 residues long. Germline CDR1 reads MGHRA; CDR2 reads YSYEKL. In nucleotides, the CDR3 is TGCGCCAGCAGCCCCCGGGACGGAGGCGAGACCCAGTACTTC. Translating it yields CASSPRDGGETQYF.

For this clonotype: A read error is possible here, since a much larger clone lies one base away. The CDR3 nucleotides are TGCAGTGCTAGTAAACCGAACACCGGGGACCTGTTTTTT. It encodes CSASKPNTGDLFF. This rearrangement joins TRBV20-1 to TRBJ2-2; D could derive from TRBD1 or TRBD2 (5 bases each). The CDR3 is 13 residues long. The germline gives CDR1 DFQATT, CDR2 SNEGSKA (reference sequence).